This TCR beta chain was retrieved from a study of cytomegalovirus exposure and HLA in healthy donors. Across the whole study: Within an early data release were around 80 million unique TCRs drawn from HLA-typed donors.

Note on this clone: Its matching antigen is unknown.

The study's findings and limits: The records held CMV serostatus as the only immune exposure information. There were several of the most significant clusters that appeared linked to common viral pathogens in a later analysis.

Amplification used 60 Vbeta primers and 13 Jbeta primers. Here immunoSEQ multiplex PCR was the method, and the copy in TCRdb shows in-frame clones only, minus some. The sample yields more than 95,000 clones, approximately 72% seen once. Trimming removed 1 base from V and 3 bases from J; junction bases left unmatched: 2. The CDR3 covers 14 residues. The germline CDR1 and CDR2 sequences are SNHLY and FYNNEI. The specimen sequenced was PBMCs. The sequence derives from a man aged 30 to 39 in good health and CMV-seronegative. The V gene is TRBV2, the J gene TRBJ2-7, with TRBD1 identical over 8 bases. The CDR3 region is CASSEEGQGYEQYF. The CDR3 DNA is TGTGCCAGCAGTGAAGAAGGACAGGGCTACGAGCAGTACTTC.